These 23 T cell receptor beta chains were all obtained from the same sample, sequenced in a study of blood T cell repertoires in COVID-19. Produced via immunoSEQ multiplex PCR; TCRdb's table is partial and in-frame only. The repertoire holds fewer than 400,000 clones, with around 83% as singletons. Sequenced input: peripheral blood. These receptors all stem from a man in his thirties or forties with active or convalescent COVID-19.

Only one count was recorded for this clone. The chain recombines TRBV3-1 (or the pseudogene TRBV3-2) with TRBJ2-2; no reliable D call. CDR3 length: 13 residues. Germline V gene lookup returns CDR1 LGHDT and CDR2 YNNKEL (reference sequence). V lost 7 bases to trimming and J lost 5 bases, with 11 bases between them. The CDR3 sequence is CASTVSLTGELFF. The DNA for the CDR3 is TGTGCCAGCACGGTTAGCCTAACCGGGGAGCTGTTTTTT.

J is TRBJ1-5 and V is TRBV30; TRBD1 agrees at 9 bases. From germline, CDR1 is GTSNPN and CDR2 SVGIG (reference sequence). V gave up 3 bases and J gave up 7 bases; unmatched junction bases: 7. The CDR3 totals 14 residues. CDR3 sequence: CAWRDRGDWQPQHF. CDR3 sequence (DNA): TGTGCCTGGAGGGACAGGGGCGATTGGCAGCCCCAGCATTTT.

This rearrangement joins TRBV19 to TRBJ1-5; maybe TRBD1 (6 bases). CDR1 and CDR2 (germline): LNHDA, SQIVND (reference sequence). V lost 5 bases to trimming and J lost 9 bases, with 14 bases between them. The CDR3 consists of 13 residues. The CDR3 DNA reads TGTGCCAGTAGTTCTACAGGGTTAGGGCCCCAGCATTTT. It codes for CASSSTGLGPQHF.

This clone was recorded once. The gene calls are TRBV2 and TRBJ2-5; TRBD2 matches 15 bases. Germline CDR1 reads SNHLY; CDR2 reads FYNNEI. CDR3 size: 16 residues. Germline trimming cut 5 bases from V and 5 bases from J; bases unmatched to any gene: 6. The CDR3 protein is CASSRTSGGARETQYF. The CDR3 DNA reads as TGTGCCAGCAGTCGGACTAGCGGGGGGGCCAGGGAGACCCAGTACTTC.

The chain joins TRBV6-2 or TRBV6-3 to TRBJ2-7; D is perhaps TRBD2 (5 bases). CDR3 length: 14 amino acids. Germline lookup yields CDR1 MNHEY and CDR2 SVGEGT. V was cut by 2 bases and J by 2 bases, with 10 bases left in between. The CDR3 spells CASSYMAGPYEQYF. The DNA for the CDR3 is TGTGCCAGCAGTTACATGGCGGGCCCCTACGAGCAGTACTTC.

The chain uses TRBV27 and TRBJ2-7; 13 bases fit TRBD2. Per germline, CDR1 MNHEY and CDR2 SMNVEV (reference sequence). The CDR3 is 15 amino acids. V gave up 0 bases and J gave up 7 bases; unmatched junction bases: 3. CDR3 in amino acids: CASSLSTSGRDEQYF. DNA for the CDR3: TGTGCCAGCAGTTTATCCACTAGCGGGAGGGATGAGCAGTACTTC.

The V and J genes are TRBV18 and TRBJ2-1, with TRBD2 matching 10 bases. The CDR3 runs to 16 residues. The germline CDR1 and CDR2 sequences are KGHSH and LQKENI. The junction had 9 bases not matched to a gene; V was cut back by 2 bases and J by 8 bases. Here the CDR3 DNA reads TGTGCCAGCTCACCAGAGGAGCGGGAGGGCCGTGATGAGCAGTTCTTC. Translating it yields CASSPEEREGRDEQFF.

The chain joins TRBV6-1 to TRBJ2-3; 8 bases align to TRBD2. Looked up from germline, CDR1 is MNHNS and CDR2 is SASEGT. Germline trimming cut 4 bases from V and 2 bases from J; bases unmatched to any gene: 14. The CDR3 is made up of 18 amino acids. CDR3 DNA sequence: TGTGCCAGCAGTGCCGCCTCGCTTAGCGGGAACCCCACAGATACGCAGTATTTT. Its protein is CASSAASLSGNPTDTQYF.

The J gene is TRBJ1-3, the V gene TRBV7-2; D uncertain. Germline values: CDR1 SGHTA, CDR2 FQGNSA. V was shortened by 1 base and J by 0 bases, with 4 bases between the two germline ends. This CDR3 spans 14 amino acids. CDR3 protein: CASSLEPSGNTIYF. The CDR3 DNA is TGTGCCAGCAGCTTAGAGCCCTCTGGAAACACCATATATTTT.

In regard to this clone: The sample has other DNA sequences that encode this CDR3 too. The chain uses TRBV11-2 and TRBJ1-5; D gene ambiguous. The CDR3 totals 13 residues. Germline CDR1 reads SGHAT; CDR2 reads FQNNGV. The germline V and J ends were trimmed by 3 bases and 7 bases, with 10 bases remaining between them. CDR3 region: CASSFEGNQPQHF. DNA of the CDR3: TGTGCCAGCAGCTTTGAGGGAAACCAGCCCCAGCATTTT.

The table lists this clone with a few counts. The chain has TRBV5-1 and TRBJ2-3; 10 bases align to TRBD1. The CDR3 runs 15 residues. After removal of 0 bases from V and 4 bases from J, the junction contained 2 bases not matched to a gene. The germline CDR1 and CDR2 sequences are SGHRS and YFSETQ. CDR3 nucleotides: TGCGCCAGCAGCTTGGAGACAGGGGGCGCAGATACGCAGTATTTT. Its protein product is CASSLETGGADTQYF.

This clone has just one count. The chain employs TRBV11-2 and TRBJ2-1; a possible D gene is TRBD1 (5 bases). Germline CDR1 reads SGHAT; CDR2 reads FQNNGV. The CDR3 consists of 14 residues. Trimming stripped 2 bases from V and 3 bases from J, with 8 bases between. The CDR3 coding sequence is TGTGCCAGCAGCTTAAACACAGGCTACAATGAGCAGTTCTTC. Amino acids: CASSLNTGYNEQFF.

This chain joins TRBV20-1 and TRBJ2-7; weak D call: TRBD2 (5 bases). With 3 bases removed from V and 7 bases from J, the gap between germline ends came to 10 bases. Germline loops: CDR1 DFQATT, CDR2 SNEGSKA (reference sequence). The CDR3 is made up of 11 amino acids. The CDR3 coding sequence is TGCAGTGCTAGCCGGACGGGAGAGCAGTACTTC. Amino acid sequence: CSASRTGEQYF.

This rearrangement joins TRBV7-9 to TRBJ2-3; 10 nucleotides match TRBD2. Germline-derived CDR1 and CDR2 are SEHNR and FQNEAQ (reference sequence). The CDR3 sequence is 15 residues long. Trimming at V came to 5 bases and at J to 3 bases, leaving 5 bases not matched to a gene. The CDR3 DNA reads as TGTGCCAGCAGCAGGAATAGCGGGAGGACAGATACGCAGTATTTT. Translating it yields CASSRNSGRTDTQYF.

This sequence joins TRBV10-2 and TRBJ1-5, with TRBD1 identical over 9 bases. The CDR3 spans 15 residues. V lost 6 bases and J lost 5; bases outside the gene matches: 8. The germline V gene has CDR1 WSHSY and CDR2 SAAADI. CDR3 nucleotides: TGCGCCAGCAGGGCGGACAGGGGCACGTATCAGCCCCAGCATTTT. This sequence encodes CASRADRGTYQPQHF.

The rearrangement links TRBV6-1 to TRBJ1-3; unclear D gene. This CDR3 contains 13 residues. Germline lookup yields CDR1 MNHNS and CDR2 SASEGT. Trimming pared 3 bases from V and 4 bases from J, leaving 7 bases between. The CDR3 sequence: CASSERQGNTIYF. In DNA form, the CDR3 reads TGTGCCAGCAGTGAGCGGCAGGGAAACACCATATATTTT.

This chain joins TRBV19 and TRBJ2-7, with 7 bases that match TRBD2. CDR1 LNHDA and CDR2 SQIVND come from the germline V gene (reference sequence). This CDR3 region has 12 residues. J gave up 5 bases and V 3 bases, and 1 base lay outside the gene matches. CDR3 in amino acids: CASSMGGHEQYF. CDR3 nucleotides: TGTGCCAGTAGTATGGGAGGGCACGAGCAGTACTTC.

The CDR3 DNA is TGCGCCAGCAGCCAAGAGGCTCAGGATAATCAGCCCCAGCATTTT. It specifies CASSQEAQDNQPQHF. The rearrangement joins TRBV4-1 to TRBJ1-5; no firm D call. The CDR3 consists of 15 residues. Germline lookup yields CDR1 MGHRA and CDR2 YSYEKL. V lost 0 bases to trimming and J lost 4 bases, with 10 bases between them.

This clone occurred a few times. The chain employs TRBV30 and TRBJ2-2; tentative D call: TRBD2 (6 bases). CDR1 is GTSNPN, CDR2 SVGIG, per germline (reference sequence). The V end lost 5 bases, the J end lost 3 bases, and 10 bases lay between the germline ends. This CDR3 is built from 13 residues. The CDR3 coding sequence is TGTGCCTGGGGGAGGCAGCACACCGGGGAGCTGTTTTTT. This encodes CAWGRQHTGELFF.

The gene calls are TRBV27 and TRBJ1-1, with TRBD1 identical over 7 bases. The CDR3 sequence is 14 residues long. Losses at the gene ends were 10 bases for V and 2 bases for J; bases not matched to a gene: 10. Germline lookup yields CDR1 MNHEY and CDR2 SMNVEV (reference sequence). The CDR3: CATLAQGINTEAFF. CDR3 sequence (DNA): TGTGCCACCCTTGCACAGGGGATAAACACTGAAGCTTTCTTT.

The chain is built from TRBV6-4 and TRBJ2-1; the D gene is possibly TRBD1 (6 bases). This CDR3 region has 17 residues. Per germline, CDR1 MRHNA and CDR2 SNTAGT. Trimming pared 0 bases from V and 0 bases from J, leaving 12 bases between. CDR3 sequence: CASSDSGTPSSYNEQFF. The CDR3 DNA reads TGTGCCAGCAGTGACTCGGGGACACCCAGCTCCTACAATGAGCAGTTCTTC.

This chain links TRBV7-9 with TRBJ1-3; D is uncertain. V shed 8 bases and J shed 3 bases, with 14 bases lying between them. Germline V gene sequence: CDR1 SEHNR, CDR2 FQNEAQ (reference sequence). The CDR3 sequence is 14 residues long. The CDR3 here is CASSGRRNGNTIYF. The CDR3 DNA reads TGTGCCAGCTCGGGCAGGAGGAATGGAAACACCATATATTTT.

With respect to this clone: Relative to the germline gene, one junction end is altered; a read error may explain this. This chain connects TRBV19 to TRBJ1-1; a possible D gene is TRBD1 (5 bases). The CDR3 sequence is 11 residues long. CDR1 is LNHDA, CDR2 SQIVND, per germline (reference sequence). CDR3 loop: CASSMGTGLLF. CDR3 in DNA: TGTGCCAGTAGTATGGGGACTGGTCTCCTCTTT.